This T cell receptor (beta chain) was found in a study of monozygotic twins with inflammatory bowel disease. Comments on this clonotype: Antigen specificity is unknown.

Every TCR library used approximately 3,700 ng of total RNA. After re-calling the 5' RACE reads, TCRdb lists one entry per CDR3 protein, DNA absent. This sample's table has approximately 200,000 distinct CDR3 sequences. Germline CDR1 SGHDN, CDR2 FVKESK. The CDR3 extends over 14 amino acids. General study points: No difference was seen in repertoire similarity between concordant and discordant twins, possibly from limited power.

The V call is TRBV14, the J call TRBJ2-5. Sequenced: blood. This TCR came from a human donor with ulcerative colitis or Crohn's disease, or a healthy co-twin of an affected twin (not recorded which). The CDR3 spells CASSQGVFKETQYF.